These T cell receptor beta chains were read from a single sample in a study of breast tumors, draining lymph nodes, adjacent tissues. TCRdb fed the multiplex PCR reads into MiXCR, producing one record per CDR3 protein. The sample lists about 140,000 distinct CDR3 sequences; about 30% were seen once. What was sequenced was axillary lymph node tissue. These receptor sequences come from a female donor with breast cancer. Some clones in this sample may be carry-over from other donors' samples. Each CDR3 is given with its conserved first and last residue. The D gene is left open where the match is weak. The size entry is marked missing in some rows and otherwise reads once, few, many or a size class.

TRBV20-1	13	few	-	TRBJ1-1	TGCAGTGCTAGAGTGGTGGGGAACTCTGAAGCTTTCTTT	CSARVVGNSEAFF
TRBV20-1	14	many	TRBD1	TRBJ2-7	TGCAGTGCTAGACCTGGGGGGACAGGGGTTGAGCAGTACTTC	CSARPGGTGVEQYF
TRBV7-2	14	-	-	TRBJ1-3	TGTGCCAGCAGCTTTCCCGGACGGGGGGCAGAGGGGTGGTTT	CASSFPGRGAEGWF
TRBV19	16	many	-	TRBJ2-2	TGTGCCAGTAGTGCCCTCACAACAGGAGGGCGGCGGGAGCTGTTTTTT	CASSALTTGGRRELFF
TRBV11-2	15	many	-	TRBJ2-6	TGTGCCAGCAGACCAGATATCTCTGGGGCCAACGTCCTGACTTTC	CASRPDISGANVLTF
TRBV4-1	13	many	-	TRBJ1-4	TGCGCCAACAGCGCCCTTCTTTACGAAAAACTGTTTTTT	CANSALLYEKLFF
TRBV19	15	-	TRBD2	TRBJ2-3	TGTGCCAGTAGTAAATCGGGGGGAACAGCAGATACGCAGTATTTT	CASSKSGGTADTQYF
TRBV7-9	14	-	TRBD1	TRBJ2-3	TGTGCCAGCAGTTCACCAGGACAGGTTGGTACGCAGTATTTT	CASSSPGQVGTQYF
TRBV2	14	many	TRBD2	TRBJ2-2	TGTGCCAGCAACAGCGGGGGGAACACCGGGGAGCTGTTTTTT	CASNSGGNTGELFF
TRBV7-6	15	few	TRBD1	TRBJ1-1	TGTGCCAGCAGCTTGGGGGGCAGGGGGCGGACTGAAGCTTTCTTT	CASSLGGRGRTEAFF
TRBV2	13	many	-	TRBJ1-3	TGTGCCAGCAGTGACAGCTCTGGAAACACCATATATTTT	CASSDSSGNTIYF
TRBV2	12	many	-	TRBJ1-2	TGTGCCAGCAGTGATGGAAAGTCCTACTACACCTTC	CASSDGKSYYTF
TRBV2	13	-	TRBD1	TRBJ1-1	TGTGCCAGCAGTGCCCACGGGACAGTTGAAGCTTTCTTT	CASSAHGTVEAFF
TRBV2	13	many	TRBD1	TRBJ1-6	TGTGCCAGCGGGACAGACGCAAATTCACCCCTCCACTTT	CASGTDANSPLHF
TRBV20-1	12	many	TRBD1	TRBJ1-2	TGCAGTGCTACCCTTAACGACAGGGTCGACACCTTC	CSATLNDRVDTF
TRBV7-9	14	many	-	TRBJ2-6	TGTGCCAGCAGCTCTAAAGTGTCGGCCAACGTCCTGACTTTC	CASSSKVSANVLTF
TRBV30	15	many	-	TRBJ1-5	TGTGCCTGGAGTGTACTGGGTATGGGCAATCAGCCCCAGCATTTT	CAWSVLGMGNQPQHF
TRBV4-1	13	many	-	TRBJ1-5	TGCGCCAGCAGCTCGACCCCCTCTCAGCCCCAGCATTTT	CASSSTPSQPQHF
TRBV7-3	17	many	TRBD2	TRBJ2-2	TGTGCCAGCAGCCCCCGGACTAGCGGGGCTCGGGCCGGGGAGCTGTTTTTT	CASSPRTSGARAGELFF
TRBV11-3	14	many	-	TRBJ2-2	TGTGCCAGCAGCTTCGGTCGAACTACCGGGGAGCTGTTTTTT	CASSFGRTTGELFF
TRBV6-1	14	many	-	TRBJ1-2	TGTGCCAGCAGTGGCTCTGAGGTCCACTATGGCTACACCTTC	CASSGSEVHYGYTF
TRBV7-9	17	many	TRBD2	TRBJ2-7	TGTGCCAGCAGCTTAAAAAAGGGAGGGGCAGGCTCCTACGAGCAGTACTTC	CASSLKKGGAGSYEQYF
TRBV20-1	14	once	-	TRBJ2-5	TGCAGTGCTGTTAATAAGGGAACATCAGAGACCCAGTACTTC	CSAVNKGTSETQYF
TRBV3-1	15	many	-	TRBJ2-5	TGTGCCAGCAGCCAAGAGTGGGGGGCCTATGAGACCCAGTACTTC	CASSQEWGAYETQYF
TRBV12-3/TRBV12-4	16	-	-	TRBJ1-1	TGTGCCAGCAGTTTGGCATCTTGGGGGGCTGGCTCTGAAGCTTTCTTT	CASSLASWGAGSEAFF
TRBV2	16	many	TRBD2	TRBJ2-3	TGTGCCAGCAGGGACCTAGCGGGGGCCCGCACAGATACGCAGTATTTT	CASRDLAGARTDTQYF
TRBV6-5	13	many	TRBD1	TRBJ1-2	TGTGCCAGCAGTCTGGGACAGGCTTATGGCTACACCTTC	CASSLGQAYGYTF
TRBV5-6	15	many	-	TRBJ2-5	TGTGCCAGCAGCTCCAGGGGGGCCGGGGGAGAGACCCAGTACTTC	CASSSRGAGGETQYF
TRBV30	13	-	-	TRBJ1-2	TGTGCCTGGAGCAGGGAATCCTACTATGGCTACACCTTC	CAWSRESYYGYTF
TRBV6-5	13	many	TRBD2	TRBJ2-2	TGTGCCATACGGGGGGCGAACACCGGGGAGCTGTTTTTT	CAIRGANTGELFF
TRBV9	18	many	TRBD2	TRBJ2-2	TGTGCCAGCAGCGCCGGACTAGCGGGGCAAGCGAACACCGGGGAGCTGTTTTTT	CASSAGLAGQANTGELFF
TRBV7-8	12	many	-	TRBJ1-3	TGTGCCAGCAGCGCCCCAAGAAACACCATATATTTT	CASSAPRNTIYF
TRBV6-2/TRBV6-3	17	-	-	TRBJ1-2	TGTGCCAGCACCTCCTGGGCCGGGAAGGGGCCTACCTATGGCCACACCTTC	CASTSWAGKGPTYGHTF
TRBV10-3	11	many	-	TRBJ2-3	TGTGCCACCTACAGGGCTGATACGCAGTATTTT	CATYRADTQYF
TRBV9	13	-	-	TRBJ1-2	TGTGCCAGCAGCGTAGAGGGGGACTATGGCTACACCTTC	CASSVEGDYGYTF
TRBV7-9	13	few	-	TRBJ1-1	TGTGCCAGCAGCACACAGGGAGGAACTGAAGCTTTCTTT	CASSTQGGTEAFF
TRBV6-1	12	many	-	TRBJ2-5	TGTGCCAGCAGTGAAGGGGTAGCGACCCAGTACTTC	CASSEGVATQYF
TRBV7-8	14	-	-	TRBJ2-7	TGCTCCAGCAGCTTAAGGGACGGGGACTACGAGCAGTACTTC	CSSSLRDGDYEQYF
TRBV19	13	-	-	TRBJ2-5	TGTGCCAGCTTCAAGGACAGCCAAGAGACCCAGTACTTC	CASFKDSQETQYF
TRBV20-1	13	-	-	TRBJ1-2	TGCAGTGCGCCTAAGGAAGAGAACTATGGCTACACCTTC	CSAPKEENYGYTF
TRBV12-3/TRBV12-4	16	many	-	TRBJ1-5	TGTGCCAGCAGTTTAGCAAGGGGTGGCGTCAATCAGCCCCAGCATTTT	CASSLARGGVNQPQHF